Described below is a single T cell receptor (beta chain) sequence and its context. The CDR3 loop spans 16 amino acids. Germline loops: CDR1 MNHNS, CDR2 SASEGT. Losses at the gene ends were 4 bases for V and 8 bases for J; bases not matched to a gene: 6. The source of the sample is a study of blood T cells in healthy people across ages. For the second PCR, which ran for 7 to 11 cycles, a sample-barcoded 5' primer and a J-beta primer mix were used. A single record per CDR3 protein comes from TCRdb applying MiXCR to the 5' RACE reads. The table records 540,000 or so distinct CDR3 sequences, about 25% of them present only once. The extraction recovered at least 5.5 micrograms of total RNA per sample. The same data also went into a second study, on T cells of mothers and their children.

Sequenced material: blood. The receptor was derived from a boy aged 5-17 years in good health. The V gene is TRBV6-1, the J gene TRBJ2-1; 15 bases line up with TRBD2. The CDR3 is CASSALGLAGGDEQFF. The CDR3 coding sequence is TGTGCCAGCAGTGCATTGGGACTAGCGGGGGGTGATGAGCAGTTCTTC.